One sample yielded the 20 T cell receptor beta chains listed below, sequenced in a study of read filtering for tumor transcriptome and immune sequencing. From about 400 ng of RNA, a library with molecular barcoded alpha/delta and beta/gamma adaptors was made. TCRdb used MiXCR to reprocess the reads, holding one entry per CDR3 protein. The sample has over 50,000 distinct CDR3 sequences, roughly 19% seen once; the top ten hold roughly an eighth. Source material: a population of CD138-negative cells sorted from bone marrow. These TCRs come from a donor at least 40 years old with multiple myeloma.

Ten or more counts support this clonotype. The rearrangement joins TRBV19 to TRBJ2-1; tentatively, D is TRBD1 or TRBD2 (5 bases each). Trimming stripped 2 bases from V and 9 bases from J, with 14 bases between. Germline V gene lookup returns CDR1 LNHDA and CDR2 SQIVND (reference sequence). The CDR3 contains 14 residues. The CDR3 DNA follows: TGTGCCAGTAGTATAATGATGGGGGATCGTGAGCAGTTCTTC. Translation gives CASSIMMGDREQFF. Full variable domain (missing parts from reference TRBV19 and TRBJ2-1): DGGITQSPKYLFRKEGQNVTLSCEQNLNHDAMYWYRQDPGQGLRLIYYSQIVNDFQKGDIAEGYSVSREKKESFPLTVTSAQKNPTAFYLCASSIMMGDREQFFGPGTRLTVL.

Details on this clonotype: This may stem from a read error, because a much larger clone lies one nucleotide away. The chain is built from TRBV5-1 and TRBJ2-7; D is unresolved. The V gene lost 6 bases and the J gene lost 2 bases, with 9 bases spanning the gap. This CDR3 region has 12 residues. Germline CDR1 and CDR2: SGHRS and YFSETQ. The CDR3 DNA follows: TGCGCCAGCAACGCAGAGCCCTACGAGCAGTACTTC. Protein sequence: CASNAEPYEQYF.

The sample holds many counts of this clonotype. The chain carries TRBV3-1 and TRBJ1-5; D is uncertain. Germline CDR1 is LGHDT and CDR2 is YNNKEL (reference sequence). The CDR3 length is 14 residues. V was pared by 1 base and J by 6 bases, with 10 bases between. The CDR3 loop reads CASSQAGTGQPQHF. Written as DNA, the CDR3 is TGTGCCAGCAGCCAAGCTGGTACGGGTCAGCCCCAGCATTTT.

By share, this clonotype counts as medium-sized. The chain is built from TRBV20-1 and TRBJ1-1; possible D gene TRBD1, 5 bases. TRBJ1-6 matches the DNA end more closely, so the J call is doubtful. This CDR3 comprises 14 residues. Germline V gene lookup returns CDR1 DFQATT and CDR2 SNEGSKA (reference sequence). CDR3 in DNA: TGCAGTGCTAGAGATCAGGGTCGAAATTCACCCCTCCACTTT. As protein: CSARDQGRNSPLHF.

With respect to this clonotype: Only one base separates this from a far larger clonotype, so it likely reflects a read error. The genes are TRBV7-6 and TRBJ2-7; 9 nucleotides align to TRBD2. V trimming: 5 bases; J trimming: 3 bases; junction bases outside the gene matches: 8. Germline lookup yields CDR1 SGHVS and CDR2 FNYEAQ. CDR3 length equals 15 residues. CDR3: CASSSLAGKIYEQYF. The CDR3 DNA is TGTGCCAGCAGCAGTCTAGCGGGAAAAATCTACGAGCAGTACTTC.

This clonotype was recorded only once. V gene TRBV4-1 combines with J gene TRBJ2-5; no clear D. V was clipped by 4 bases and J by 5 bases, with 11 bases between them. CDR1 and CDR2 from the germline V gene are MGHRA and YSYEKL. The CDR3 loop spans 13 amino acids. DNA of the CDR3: TGCGCCAGCAGCCGGCTAGTCGGGGAGACCCAGTACTTC. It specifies CASSRLVGETQYF.

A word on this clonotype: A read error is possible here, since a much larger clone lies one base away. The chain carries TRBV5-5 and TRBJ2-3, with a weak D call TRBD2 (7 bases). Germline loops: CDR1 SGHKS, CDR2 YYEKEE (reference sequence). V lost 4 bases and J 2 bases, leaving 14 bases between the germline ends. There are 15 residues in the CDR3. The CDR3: CASSLLGGPTDTQYF. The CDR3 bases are TGTGCCAGCAGCCTCTTGGGGGGGCCCACAGATACGCAGTATTTT.

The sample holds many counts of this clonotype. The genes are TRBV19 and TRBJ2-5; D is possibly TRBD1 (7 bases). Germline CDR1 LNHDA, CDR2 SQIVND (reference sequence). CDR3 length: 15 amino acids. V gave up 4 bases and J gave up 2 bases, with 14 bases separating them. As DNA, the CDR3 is TGTGCCAGTAGTAGCAACAGGGGAGGTCAAGAGACCCAGTACTTC. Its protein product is CASSSNRGGQETQYF.

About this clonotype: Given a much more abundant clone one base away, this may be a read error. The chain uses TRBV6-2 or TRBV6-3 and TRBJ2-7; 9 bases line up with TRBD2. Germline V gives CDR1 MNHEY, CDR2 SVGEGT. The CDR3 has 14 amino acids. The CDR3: CASSYETSGYGQYF. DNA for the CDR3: TGTGCCAGCAGTTACGAGACTAGCGGATACGGGCAGTACTTC.

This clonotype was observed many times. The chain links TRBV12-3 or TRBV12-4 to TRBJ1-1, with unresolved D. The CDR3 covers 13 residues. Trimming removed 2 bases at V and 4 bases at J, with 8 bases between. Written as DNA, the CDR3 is TGTGCCAGCAGTTTAAGTTCGGCCACTGAAGCTTTCTTT. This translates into CASSLSSATEAFF.

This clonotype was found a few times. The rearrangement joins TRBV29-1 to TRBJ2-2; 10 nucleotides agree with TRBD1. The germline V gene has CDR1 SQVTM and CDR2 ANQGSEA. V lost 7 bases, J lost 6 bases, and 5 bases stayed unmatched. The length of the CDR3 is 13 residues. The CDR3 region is CSAGQGRSGELFF. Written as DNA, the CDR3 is TGCAGCGCGGGACAGGGGAGGTCCGGGGAGCTGTTTTTT.

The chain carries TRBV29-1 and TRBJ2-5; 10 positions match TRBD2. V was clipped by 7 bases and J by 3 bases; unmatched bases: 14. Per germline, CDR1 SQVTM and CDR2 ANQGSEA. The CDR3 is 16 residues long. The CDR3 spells CSAIGKIAGGKETQYF. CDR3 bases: TGCAGCGCCATAGGGAAGATAGCGGGGGGTAAAGAGACCCAGTACTTC.

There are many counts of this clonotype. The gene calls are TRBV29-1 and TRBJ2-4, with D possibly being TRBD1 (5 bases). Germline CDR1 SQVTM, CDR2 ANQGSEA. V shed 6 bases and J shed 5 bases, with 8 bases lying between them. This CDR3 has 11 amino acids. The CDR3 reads CSVQGENIQYF. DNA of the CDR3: TGCAGCGTGCAAGGGGAAAACATTCAGTACTTC.

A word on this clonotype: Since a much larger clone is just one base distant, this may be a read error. The CDR3 DNA reads TGCGCCAGCAGAGGGGACAGCCAAGAGACCCAGTACTTC. This encodes CASRGDSQETQYF. This chain uses TRBV5-1 with TRBJ2-5, with TRBD1 matching over 7 bases. The ends lost 5 bases at V and 1 base at J; junction bases unmatched: 2. From germline, CDR1 is SGHRS and CDR2 YFSETQ. The CDR3 has 13 residues.

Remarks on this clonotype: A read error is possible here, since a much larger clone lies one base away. The CDR3 nucleotides read TGTGCCAGCAGCTTATGGAAGGGGGACACCGGGGAGCTGTTTTTT. Translated: CASSLWKGDTGELFF. The rearrangement joins TRBV7-3 to TRBJ2-2; D is perhaps TRBD1 (6 bases). This CDR3 has 15 residues. The germline V gene has CDR1 SGHTA and CDR2 FQGTGA. Trimming took 2 bases from V and 3 from J, leaving 10 bases between them.

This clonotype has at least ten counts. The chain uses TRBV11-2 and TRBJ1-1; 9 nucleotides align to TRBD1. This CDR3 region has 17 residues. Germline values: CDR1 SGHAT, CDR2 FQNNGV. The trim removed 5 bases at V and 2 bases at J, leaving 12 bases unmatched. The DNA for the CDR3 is TGTGCCAGCAGCCACCTCCCGGGACAGGGAGCAAACACTGAAGCTTTCTTT. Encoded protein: CASSHLPGQGANTEAFF.

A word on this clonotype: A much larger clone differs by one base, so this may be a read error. DNA of the CDR3: TGTGCCAGCAGCTCCGGACTAGTGGGGTCCAATGGGCAGTTCTTC. Residues: CASSSGLVGSNGQFF. This chain connects TRBV11-2 to TRBJ2-1; 7 bases map to TRBD2. The germline gives CDR1 SGHAT, CDR2 FQNNGV. The CDR3 contains 15 residues.

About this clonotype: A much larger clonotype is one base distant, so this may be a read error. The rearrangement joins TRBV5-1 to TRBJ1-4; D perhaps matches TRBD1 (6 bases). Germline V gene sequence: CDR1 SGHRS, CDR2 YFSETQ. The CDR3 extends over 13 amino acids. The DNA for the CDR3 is TGCGCCAGCAGCCTCACGGACAGTGAAAGACTGTTTTTT. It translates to CASSLTDSERLFF.

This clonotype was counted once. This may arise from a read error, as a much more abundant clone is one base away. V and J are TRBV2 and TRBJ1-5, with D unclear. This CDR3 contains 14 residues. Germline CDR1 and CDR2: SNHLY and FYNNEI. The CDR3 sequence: CASREGWENQPQHF. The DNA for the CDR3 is TGTGCCAGCAGGGAAGGTTGGGAAAATCAGCCCCAGCATTTT.

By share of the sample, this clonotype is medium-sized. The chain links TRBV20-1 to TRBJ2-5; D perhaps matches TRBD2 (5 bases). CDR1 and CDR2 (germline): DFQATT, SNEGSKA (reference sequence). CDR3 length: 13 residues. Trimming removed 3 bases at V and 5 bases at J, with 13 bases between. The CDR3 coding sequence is TGCAGTGCTAGGGTAGCAGGACTGGAGACCCAGTACTTC. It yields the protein CSARVAGLETQYF.